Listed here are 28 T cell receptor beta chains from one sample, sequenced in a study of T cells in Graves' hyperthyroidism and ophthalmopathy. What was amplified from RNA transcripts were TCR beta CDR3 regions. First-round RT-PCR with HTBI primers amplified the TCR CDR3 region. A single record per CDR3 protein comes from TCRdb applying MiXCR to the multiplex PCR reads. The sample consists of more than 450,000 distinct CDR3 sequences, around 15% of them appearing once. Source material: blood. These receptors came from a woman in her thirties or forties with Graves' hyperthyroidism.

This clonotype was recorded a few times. Here the CDR3 reads CASSLETGAAPLRQYF. The CDR3 nucleotides are TGCGCCAGCAGCTTAGAGACAGGGGCTGCGCCGCTGCGTCAGTACTTC. The chain combines TRBV5-1 with TRBJ2-5; 8 bases agree with TRBD1. The ends lost 2 bases at V and 11 bases at J; junction bases unmatched: 17. This CDR3 has 16 amino acids. The germline gives CDR1 SGHRS, CDR2 YFSETQ.

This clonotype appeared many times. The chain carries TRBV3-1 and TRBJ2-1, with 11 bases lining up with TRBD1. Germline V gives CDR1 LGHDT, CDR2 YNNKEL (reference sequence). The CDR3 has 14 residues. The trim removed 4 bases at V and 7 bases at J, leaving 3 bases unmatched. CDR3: CASSLGQGVNEQFF. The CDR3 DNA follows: TGTGCCAGCAGCCTGGGACAGGGGGTAAATGAGCAGTTCTTC.

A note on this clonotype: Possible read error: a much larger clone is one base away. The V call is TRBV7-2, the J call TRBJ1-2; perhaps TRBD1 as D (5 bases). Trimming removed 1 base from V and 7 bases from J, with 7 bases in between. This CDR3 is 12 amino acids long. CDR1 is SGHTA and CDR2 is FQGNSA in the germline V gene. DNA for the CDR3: TGTGCCAGCAGCTTAGTTGGGACTGGCTACACCTTC. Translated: CASSLVGTGYTF.

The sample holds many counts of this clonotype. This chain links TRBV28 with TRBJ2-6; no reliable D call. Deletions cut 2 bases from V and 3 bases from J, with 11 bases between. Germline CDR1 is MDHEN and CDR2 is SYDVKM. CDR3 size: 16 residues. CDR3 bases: TGTGCCAGCAGTTTAACCAGTCGGCTTGGGGCCAACGTCCTGACTTTC. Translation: CASSLTSRLGANVLTF.

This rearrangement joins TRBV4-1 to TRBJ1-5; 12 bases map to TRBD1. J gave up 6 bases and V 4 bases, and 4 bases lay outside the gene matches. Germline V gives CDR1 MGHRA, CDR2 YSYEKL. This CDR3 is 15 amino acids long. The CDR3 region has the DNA TGCGCCAGCAGCCTCGGGACAGGGGGCGTTCAGCCCCAGCATTTT. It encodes CASSLGTGGVQPQHF.

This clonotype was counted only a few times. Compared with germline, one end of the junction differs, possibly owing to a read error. The CDR3 DNA follows: TGTGCCTGCAGGGACAGGGAATCGGAGACCCAGTACTTC. Residues: CACRDRESETQYF. This chain joins TRBV28 and TRBJ2-5; TRBD1 aligns across 9 bases. Germline values: CDR1 MDHEN, CDR2 SYDVKM. The CDR3 totals 13 residues.

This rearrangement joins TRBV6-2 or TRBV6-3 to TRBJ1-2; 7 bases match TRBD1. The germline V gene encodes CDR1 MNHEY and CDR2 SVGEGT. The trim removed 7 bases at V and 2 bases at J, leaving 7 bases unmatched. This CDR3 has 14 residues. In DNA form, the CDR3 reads TGTGCCAGCACCCCAGGGGGACAGAACTATGGCTACACCTTC. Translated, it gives CASTPGGQNYGYTF.

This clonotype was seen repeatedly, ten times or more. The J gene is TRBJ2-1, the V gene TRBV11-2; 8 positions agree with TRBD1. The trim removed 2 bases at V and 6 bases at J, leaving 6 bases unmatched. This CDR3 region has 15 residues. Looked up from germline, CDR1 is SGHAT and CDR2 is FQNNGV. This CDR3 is CASSLRTGTGNEQFF. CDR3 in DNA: TGTGCCAGCAGCTTAAGGACAGGGACGGGCAATGAGCAGTTCTTC.

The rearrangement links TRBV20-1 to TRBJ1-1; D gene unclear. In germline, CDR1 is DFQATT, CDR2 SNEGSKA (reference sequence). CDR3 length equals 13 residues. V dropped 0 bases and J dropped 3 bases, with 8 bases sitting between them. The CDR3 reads CSARDHGYTEAFF. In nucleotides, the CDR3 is TGCAGTGCTAGAGATCATGGCTACACTGAAGCTTTCTTT.

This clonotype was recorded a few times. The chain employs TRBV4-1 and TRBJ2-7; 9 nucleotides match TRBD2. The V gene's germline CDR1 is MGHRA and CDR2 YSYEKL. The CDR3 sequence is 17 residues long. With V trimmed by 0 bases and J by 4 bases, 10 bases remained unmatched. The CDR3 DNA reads TGCGCCAGCAGCCAAGATCGGTCCGGGACTAGCCTTTACGAGCAGTACTTC. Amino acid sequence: CASSQDRSGTSLYEQYF.

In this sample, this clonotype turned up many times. This CDR3 is CASSEVVNGYGYTF. In DNA, the CDR3 is TGTGCCAGCAGTGAAGTGGTTAACGGCTATGGCTACACCTTC. The chain employs TRBV2 and TRBJ1-2; D gene ambiguous. V dropped 1 base and J dropped 4 bases, with 10 bases sitting between them. Per the germline V gene, CDR1 is SNHLY and CDR2 is FYNNEI. CDR3 size: 14 residues.

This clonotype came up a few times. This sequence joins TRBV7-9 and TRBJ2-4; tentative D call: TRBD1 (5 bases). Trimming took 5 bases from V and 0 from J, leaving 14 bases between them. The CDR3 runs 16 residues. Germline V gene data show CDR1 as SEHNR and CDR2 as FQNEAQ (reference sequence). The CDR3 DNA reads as TGTGCCAGCAGCCAGGGTAGTATCCTAGCCAAAAACATTCAGTACTTC. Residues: CASSQGSILAKNIQYF.

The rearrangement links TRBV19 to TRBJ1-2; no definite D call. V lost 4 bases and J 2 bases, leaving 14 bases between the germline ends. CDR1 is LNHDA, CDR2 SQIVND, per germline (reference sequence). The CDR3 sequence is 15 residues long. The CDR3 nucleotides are TGTGCCAGTAGTAAACTCCCGGGAGGGAACTATGGCTACACCTTC. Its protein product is CASSKLPGGNYGYTF.

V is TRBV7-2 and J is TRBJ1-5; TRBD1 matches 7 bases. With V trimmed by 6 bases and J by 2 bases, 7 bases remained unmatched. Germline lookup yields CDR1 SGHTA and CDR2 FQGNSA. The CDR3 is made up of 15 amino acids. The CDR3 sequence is CASRPTGVGNQPQHF. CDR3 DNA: TGTGCCAGCAGACCTACAGGGGTGGGCAATCAGCCCCAGCATTTT.

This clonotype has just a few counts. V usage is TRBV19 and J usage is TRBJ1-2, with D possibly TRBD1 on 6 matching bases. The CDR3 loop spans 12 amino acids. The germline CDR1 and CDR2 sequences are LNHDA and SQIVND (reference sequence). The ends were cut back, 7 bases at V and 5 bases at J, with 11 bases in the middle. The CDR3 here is CASTDRQYGYTF. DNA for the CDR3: TGTGCCAGTACAGACAGGCAGTATGGCTACACCTTC.

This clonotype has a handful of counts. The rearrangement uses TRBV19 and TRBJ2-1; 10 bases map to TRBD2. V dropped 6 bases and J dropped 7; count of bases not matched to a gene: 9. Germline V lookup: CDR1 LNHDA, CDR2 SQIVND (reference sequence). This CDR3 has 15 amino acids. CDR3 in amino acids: CASSKASGSWNEQFF. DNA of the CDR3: TGTGCCAGTAGCAAGGCTAGCGGGAGTTGGAATGAGCAGTTCTTC.

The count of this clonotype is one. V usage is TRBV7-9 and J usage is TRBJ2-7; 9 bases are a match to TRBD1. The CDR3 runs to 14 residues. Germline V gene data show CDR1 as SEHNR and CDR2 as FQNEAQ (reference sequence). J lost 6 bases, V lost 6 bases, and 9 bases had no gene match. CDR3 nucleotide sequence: TGTGCCAGCAGGTCACAGGGGGCGAGACTCGAGCAGTACTTC. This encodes CASRSQGARLEQYF.

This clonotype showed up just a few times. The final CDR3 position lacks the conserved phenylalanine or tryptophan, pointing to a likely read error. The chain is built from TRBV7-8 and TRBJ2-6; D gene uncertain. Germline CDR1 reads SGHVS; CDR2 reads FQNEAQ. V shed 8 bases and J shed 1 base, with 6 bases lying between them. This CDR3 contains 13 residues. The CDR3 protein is CASAESGANVLTS. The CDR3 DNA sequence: TGTGCCAGCGCCGAGTCTGGGGCCAACGTCCTGACTTCC.

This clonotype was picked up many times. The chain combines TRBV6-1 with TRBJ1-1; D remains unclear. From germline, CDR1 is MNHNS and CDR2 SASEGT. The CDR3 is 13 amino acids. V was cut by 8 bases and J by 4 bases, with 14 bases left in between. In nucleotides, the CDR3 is TGTGCCAGCGTTGTAACGGGAAGCACTGAAGCTTTCTTT. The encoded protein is CASVVTGSTEAFF.

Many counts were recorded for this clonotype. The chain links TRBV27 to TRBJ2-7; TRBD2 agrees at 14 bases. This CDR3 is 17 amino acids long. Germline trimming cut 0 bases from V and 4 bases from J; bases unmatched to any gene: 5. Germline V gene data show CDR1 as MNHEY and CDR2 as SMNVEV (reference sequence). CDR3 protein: CASSLSRLAGGVYEQYF. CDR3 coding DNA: TGTGCCAGCAGTTTATCCCGACTAGCGGGAGGGGTGTACGAGCAGTACTTC.

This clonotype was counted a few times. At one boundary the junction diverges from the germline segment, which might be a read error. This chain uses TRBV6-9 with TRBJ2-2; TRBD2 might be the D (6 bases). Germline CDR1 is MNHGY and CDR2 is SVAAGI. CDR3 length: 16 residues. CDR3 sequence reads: CASSSSGWQGYGGLFF. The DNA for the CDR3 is TGTGCCAGCAGTTCCTCAGGGTGGCAGGGTTACGGGGGGCTGTTTTTT.

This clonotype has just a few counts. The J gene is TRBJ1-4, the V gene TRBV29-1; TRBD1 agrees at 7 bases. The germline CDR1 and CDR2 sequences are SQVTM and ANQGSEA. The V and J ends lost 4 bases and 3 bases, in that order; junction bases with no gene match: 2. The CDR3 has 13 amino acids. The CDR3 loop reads CSVGGTANEKLFF. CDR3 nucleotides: TGCAGCGTTGGAGGGACAGCTAATGAAAAACTGTTTTTT. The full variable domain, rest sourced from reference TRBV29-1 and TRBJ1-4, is SAVISQKPSRDICQRGTSLTIQCQVDSQVTMMFWYRQQPGQSLTLIATANQGSEATYESGFVIDKFPISRPNLTFSTLTVSNMSPEDSSIYLCSVGGTANEKLFFGSGTQLSVL.

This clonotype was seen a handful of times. CDR3 sequence reads: CASSLRNNQPQHF. In DNA, the CDR3 is TGTGCCAGCTCACTTAGAAACAATCAGCCCCAGCATTTT. This chain uses TRBV18 with TRBJ1-5; D uncertain. This CDR3 has 13 amino acids. The V gene's germline CDR1 is KGHSH and CDR2 LQKENI. With 4 bases removed from V and 3 bases from J, the gap between germline ends came to 7 bases.

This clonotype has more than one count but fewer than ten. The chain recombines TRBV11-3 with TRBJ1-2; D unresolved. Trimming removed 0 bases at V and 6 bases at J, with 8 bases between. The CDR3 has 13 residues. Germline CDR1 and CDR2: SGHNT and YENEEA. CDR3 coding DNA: TGTGCCAGCAGCTTAGAAGGGTTGGATGGCTACACCTTC. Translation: CASSLEGLDGYTF.

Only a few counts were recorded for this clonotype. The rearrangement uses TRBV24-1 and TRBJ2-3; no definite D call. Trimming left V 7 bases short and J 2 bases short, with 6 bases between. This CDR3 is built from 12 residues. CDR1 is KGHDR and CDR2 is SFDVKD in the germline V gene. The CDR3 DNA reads TGTGCCACCAGCGAGAACACAGATACGCAGTATTTT. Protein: CATSENTDTQYF.

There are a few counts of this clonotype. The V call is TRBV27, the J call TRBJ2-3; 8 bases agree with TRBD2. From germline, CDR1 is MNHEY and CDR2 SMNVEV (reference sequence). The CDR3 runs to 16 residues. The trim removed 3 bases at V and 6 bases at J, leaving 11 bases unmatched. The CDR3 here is CASSFNPAGAADTQYF. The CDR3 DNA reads TGTGCCAGCAGTTTTAACCCAGCGGGAGCAGCGGATACGCAGTATTTT.

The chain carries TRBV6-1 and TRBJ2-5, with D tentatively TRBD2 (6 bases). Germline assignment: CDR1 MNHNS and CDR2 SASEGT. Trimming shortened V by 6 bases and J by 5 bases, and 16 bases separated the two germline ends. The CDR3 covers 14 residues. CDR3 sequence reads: CASSFGEGGETQYF. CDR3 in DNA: TGTGCCAGCAGCTTCGGGGAAGGAGGGGAGACCCAGTACTTC.

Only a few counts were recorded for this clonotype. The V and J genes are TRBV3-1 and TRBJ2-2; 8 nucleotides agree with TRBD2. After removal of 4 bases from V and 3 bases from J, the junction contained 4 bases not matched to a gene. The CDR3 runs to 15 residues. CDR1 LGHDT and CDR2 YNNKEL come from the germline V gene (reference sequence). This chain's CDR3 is CASSRPGLDTGELFF. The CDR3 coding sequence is TGTGCCAGCAGCCGACCGGGACTAGACACCGGGGAGCTGTTTTTT.